This T cell receptor beta chain was retrieved from a study of vaccination and CD4 T cells after COVID-19. Looking at the study overall: Stimulation of the cells used overlapping spike peptide pools from SARS-CoV-2 and from the common cold coronaviruses HCoV-NL63, HCoV-OC43 and HCoV-229E.

Note on this clonotype: What it binds is unknown.

General study points: Reactive clone data from convalescent patients indicated a median of about 90% appearing only post-vaccination.

The Oncomine TCR Beta short-read assay was applied to DNA of cultured CD4+ T cells. CD4+ T cells were cultured, and genomic DNA was extracted from them. TCRdb used MiXCR to reprocess the PCR reads, holding one entry per CDR3 protein. The table has around 15,000 distinct CDR3 sequences, nearly 80% seen once. The germline V gene has CDR1 LNHDA and CDR2 SQIVND (reference sequence). The CDR3 extends over 14 amino acids. V was clipped by 5 bases and J by 1 base; unmatched bases: 3. The treatment was: approximately nine-day PBMC culture with coronavirus spike peptide pools or control peptides (ViraFEST assay).

The chain recombines TRBV19 with TRBJ1-1; 8 positions agree with TRBD1. The specimen was CD4+ T cells from blood, cultured in vitro, collected after SARS-CoV-2 vaccination. The receptor's source is a human donor who received a COVID-19 vaccine. CDR3: CASSPDRGNTEAFF. The CDR3 DNA reads TGTGCCAGTAGTCCCGACAGGGGGAACACTGAAGCTTTCTTT.